A single sample is the source of the 23 T cell receptor beta chains below, sequenced in a study of cytomegalovirus exposure and HLA in healthy donors. The PCR used 60 Vbeta and 13 Jbeta primers. The method was immunoSEQ multiplex PCR; TCRdb's version includes in-frame clones alone and lacks a portion of them. The table records around 200,000 clones, approximately 80% of them present only once. Sequencing input: PBMCs. The receptor source for this set is a woman in her fifties or sixties in good health and CMV-seropositive.

The chain couples TRBV7-2 to TRBJ2-7; 7 nucleotides agree with TRBD1. This CDR3 contains 15 residues. V lost 4 bases to trimming and J lost 2 bases; unmatched junction nucleotides: 8. Germline CDR1 reads SGHTA; CDR2 reads FQGNSA. CDR3 DNA sequence: TGTGCCAGCAGCTCTCCGGACAGGTTCACCTACGAGCAGTACTTC. Translated, it gives CASSSPDRFTYEQYF.

The chain carries TRBV6-1 and TRBJ1-1, with no clear D. The ends were cut back, 6 bases at V and 1 base at J, with 9 bases in the middle. This CDR3 is built from 13 residues. Germline CDR1 and CDR2: MNHNS and SASEGT. The CDR3 loop reads CASRRAGNTEAFF. CDR3 bases: TGTGCCAGCAGGAGGGCGGGGAACACTGAAGCTTTCTTT.

The chain uses TRBV6-1 and TRBJ1-2; 9 bases match TRBD1. Losses at the gene ends were 6 bases for V and 6 bases for J; bases not matched to a gene: 5. Germline V gene sequence: CDR1 MNHNS, CDR2 SASEGT. The CDR3 sequence is 13 residues long. CDR3 DNA: TGTGCCAGCAGGGACAGGGGAATCCATGGCTACACCTTC. It encodes CASRDRGIHGYTF.

This chain uses TRBV2 with TRBJ2-3; weak D call: TRBD2 (6 bases). The CDR3 contains 15 residues. Per the germline V gene, CDR1 is SNHLY and CDR2 is FYNNEI. V was cut by 7 bases and J by 9 bases, with 23 bases left in between. CDR3 region: CASTLTGETAWTQYF. Here the CDR3 DNA reads TGTGCCAGCACACTGACGGGGGAGACAGCATGGACGCAGTATTTT.

The CDR3 here is CASSLGGTDLFF. DNA for the CDR3: TGTGCCAGCAGCTTGGGTGGGACAGACCTGTTTTTT. V and J are TRBV5-4 and TRBJ1-4, with 7 bases aligning to TRBD1. The CDR3 is 12 residues long. Germline V lookup: CDR1 SGHNT, CDR2 YYREEE (reference sequence). The trim removed 0 bases at V and 14 bases at J, leaving 4 bases unmatched. The variable domain in full, with the rest retrieved from reference TRBV5-4 and TRBJ1-4, is ETGVTQSPTHLIKTRGQQVTLRCSSQSGHNTVSWYQQALGQGPQFIFQYYREEENGRGNFPPRFSGLQFPNYSSELNVNALELDDSALYLCASSLGGTDLFFGSGTQLSVL.

The CDR3 is CASSFTGSNQPQHF. DNA for the CDR3: TGCGCCAGCAGCTTTACAGGGAGCAATCAGCCCCAGCATTTT. The rearrangement joins TRBV5-1 to TRBJ1-5; tentative D call: TRBD1 (6 bases). Germline V gene lookup returns CDR1 SGHRS and CDR2 YFSETQ. V lost 2 bases, J lost 1 base, and 7 bases lay in between. This CDR3 spans 14 amino acids.

This rearrangement joins TRBV7-7 to TRBJ2-1, with D maybe TRBD2 (7 bases). Germline V gives CDR1 SSHAT, CDR2 FNYEAQ (reference sequence). The V and J ends lost 5 bases and 8 bases respectively, with 19 bases between them. There are 15 residues in the CDR3. This CDR3 reads CASSRAGAILDEQFF. CDR3 coding DNA: TGTGCCAGCAGCCGGGCGGGGGCGATCTTAGATGAGCAGTTCTTC. The full variable domain, in which reference TRBV7-7 and TRBJ2-1 provide the parts outside the CDR3, is GAGVSQSPRYKVTKRGQDVTLRCDPISSHATLYWYQQALGQGPEFLTYFNYEAQPDKSGLPSDRFSAERPEGSISTLTIQRTEQRDSAMYRCASSRAGAILDEQFFGPGTRLTVL.

The V and J genes are TRBV18 and TRBJ1-4; TRBD1 agrees at 7 bases. The CDR3 spans 14 residues. V lost 2 bases to trimming and J lost 6 bases; unmatched junction nucleotides: 3. Germline CDR1 and CDR2: KGHSH and LQKENI. Here the CDR3 DNA reads TGTGCCAGCTCACCATCCAGGGGGGATGAAAAACTGTTTTTT. This codes for CASSPSRGDEKLFF.

The J gene is TRBJ2-7, the V gene TRBV23-1, with D uncertain. TRBV23-1 is an ORF; its function is uncertain. V dropped 5 bases and J dropped 1 base, with 3 bases sitting between them. The CDR3 extends over 11 amino acids. CDR3 loop: CASSSSYEQYF. Written as DNA, the CDR3 is TGCGCCAGCAGTTCGTCCTACGAGCAGTACTTC.

The V gene is TRBV5-1, the J gene TRBJ2-4; TRBD1 matches 7 bases. CDR1 is SGHRS and CDR2 is YFSETQ in the germline V gene. J was trimmed by 4 bases and V by 0 bases; bases with no gene match: 7. CDR3 size: 16 residues. CDR3: CASSLAPGTVKNIQYF. In nucleotides, the CDR3 is TGCGCCAGCAGCTTGGCCCCCGGGACAGTGAAAAACATTCAGTACTTC.

Regarding this clone: Other DNA sequences in the sample encode the same CDR3. The CDR3 loop reads CASSLGASYEQYF. In DNA form, the CDR3 reads TGTGCCAGCAGCTTAGGAGCTTCCTACGAGCAGTACTTC. The rearrangement links TRBV5-6 to TRBJ2-7, with D unclear. Germline V gives CDR1 SGHDT, CDR2 YYEEEE. The CDR3 has 13 amino acids. V was shortened by 2 bases and J by 1 base, with 7 bases between the two germline ends.

The chain recombines TRBV30 with TRBJ1-1; unclear D gene. The CDR3 runs to 12 residues. Germline CDR1 is GTSNPN and CDR2 is SVGIG (reference sequence). The ends were cut back, 2 bases at V and 4 bases at J, with 8 bases in the middle. The CDR3 region is CAWSSPGTEAFF. The CDR3 coding sequence is TGTGCCTGGAGTTCTCCGGGCACTGAAGCTTTCTTT.

This clone was detected a few times. The chain carries TRBV19 and TRBJ1-4; TRBD1 is a possible D gene (5 bases). Trimming pared 3 bases from V and 0 bases from J, leaving 11 bases between. The length of the CDR3 is 16 residues. Germline loops: CDR1 LNHDA, CDR2 SQIVND (reference sequence). The CDR3 region is CASSMGGTATNEKLFF. CDR3 nucleotides: TGTGCCAGTAGTATGGGGGGGACCGCAACTAATGAAAAACTGTTTTTT.

This clone has more than one count but fewer than ten. The chain carries TRBV4-3 and TRBJ1-2; D not resolved. V was cut by 0 bases and J by 6 bases, with 20 bases left in between. The CDR3 runs to 17 residues. CDR1 LGHNA and CDR2 YSLEER come from the germline V gene. Written as DNA, the CDR3 is TGCGCCAGCAGCCAAGATCAAGTATCCCTAGGGAGGAATGGCTACACCTTC. This gives the protein CASSQDQVSLGRNGYTF.

This rearrangement joins TRBV4-2 to TRBJ1-3; no clear D gene. The ends were cut back, 1 base at V and 0 bases at J, with 7 bases in the middle. CDR3 length equals 15 residues. Germline-derived CDR1 and CDR2 are LGHNA and YNFKEQ. CDR3 nucleotide sequence: TGTGCCAGCAGCCAAGGCAGGCTCTCTGGAAACACCATATATTTT. Amino acids: CASSQGRLSGNTIYF.

V usage is TRBV27 and J usage is TRBJ1-5; D might be TRBD1 (6 bases). The CDR3 consists of 14 residues. Germline values: CDR1 MNHEY, CDR2 SMNVEV (reference sequence). V gave up 4 bases and J gave up 15 bases, with 22 bases separating them. CDR3 protein: CASSSSGTRTNTHF. The CDR3 DNA is TGTGCCAGCAGTTCAAGCGGGACACGAACTAACACGCATTTT.

The CDR3 here is CASSLWTGGGYTF. The CDR3 DNA reads TGTGCCAGCAGCCTATGGACAGGAGGTGGCTACACCTTC. This chain links TRBV14 with TRBJ1-2; 7 positions agree with TRBD1. The CDR3 has 13 residues. With V trimmed by 4 bases and J by 7 bases, 6 bases remained unmatched. Germline-derived CDR1 and CDR2 are SGHDN and FVKESK. Full variable domain (outside the CDR3, taken from reference TRBV14 and TRBJ1-2): EAGVTQFPSHSVIEKGQTVTLRCDPISGHDNLYWYRRVMGKEIKFLLHFVKESKQDESGMPNNRFLAERTGGTYSTLKVQPAELEDSGVYFCASSLWTGGGYTFGSGTRLTVV.

The V and J genes are TRBV30 and TRBJ2-7, with D tentatively TRBD1 (6 bases). Germline V gene lookup returns CDR1 GTSNPN and CDR2 SVGIG (reference sequence). The CDR3 contains 13 residues. Trimming took 5 bases from V and 6 from J, leaving 17 bases between them. CDR3 bases: TGTGCCTGGGCCGAAGGACAGTACTTCGAGCAGTACTTC. It encodes CAWAEGQYFEQYF.

The V and J genes are TRBV7-9 and TRBJ2-5; 8 bases line up with TRBD1. The germline CDR1 and CDR2 sequences are SEHNR and FQNEAQ (reference sequence). The CDR3 loop spans 15 amino acids. With V trimmed by 4 bases and J by 5 bases, 9 bases remained unmatched. The CDR3 DNA reads TGTGCCAGCAGCTATCTTCAGGGGGCTGGGGAGACCCAGTACTTC. This sequence encodes CASSYLQGAGETQYF.

The J gene is TRBJ2-7, the V gene TRBV19; 9 bases are a match to TRBD1. V trimming: 4 bases; J trimming: 0 bases; junction bases outside the gene matches: 1. This CDR3 is 14 amino acids long. Germline V gene lookup returns CDR1 LNHDA and CDR2 SQIVND (reference sequence). CDR3 bases: TGTGCCAGTAGTACGGACAGGGGCTCCTACGAGCAGTACTTC. Its protein product is CASSTDRGSYEQYF.

The table lists this clone with a few counts. The genes are TRBV11-1 and TRBJ2-3, with D possibly being TRBD1 (6 bases). Deletions cut 4 bases from V and 4 bases from J, with 12 bases between. This CDR3 is 14 amino acids long. Germline V gene lookup returns CDR1 SGHAT and CDR2 FQDESV (reference sequence). The CDR3 DNA sequence: TGTGCCAGCAGCTCAGACAGGAGAGCAGATACGCAGTATTTT. This encodes CASSSDRRADTQYF.

This chain links TRBV19 with TRBJ1-2; no reliable D call. The V end lost 4 bases, the J end lost 2 bases, and 11 bases lay between the germline ends. Germline CDR1 reads LNHDA; CDR2 reads SQIVND (reference sequence). The CDR3 sequence is 14 residues long. The CDR3 nucleotides read TGTGCCAGTAGTAACAGTAGGTCCAACTATGGCTACACCTTC. Residues: CASSNSRSNYGYTF.

This rearrangement joins TRBV9 to TRBJ1-4; a possible D gene is TRBD1 (6 bases). This CDR3 spans 16 amino acids. V was cut by 1 base and J by 5 bases, with 15 bases left in between. Germline V CDR1 and CDR2: SGDLS, YYNGEE. The CDR3 region is CASSVSPTGENEKLFF. Written as DNA, the CDR3 is TGTGCCAGCAGCGTATCTCCGACAGGCGAGAATGAAAAACTGTTTTTT.